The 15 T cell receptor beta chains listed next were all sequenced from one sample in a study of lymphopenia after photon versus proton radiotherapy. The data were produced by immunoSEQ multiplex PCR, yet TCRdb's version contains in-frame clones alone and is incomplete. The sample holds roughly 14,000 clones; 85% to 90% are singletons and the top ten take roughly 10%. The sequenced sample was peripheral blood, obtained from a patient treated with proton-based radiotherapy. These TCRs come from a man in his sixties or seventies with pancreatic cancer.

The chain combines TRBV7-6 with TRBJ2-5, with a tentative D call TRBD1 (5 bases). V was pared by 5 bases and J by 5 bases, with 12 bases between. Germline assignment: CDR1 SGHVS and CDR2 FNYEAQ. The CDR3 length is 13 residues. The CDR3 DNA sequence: TGTGCCAGCAGCGGTCCAGGGTTGGAGACCCAGTACTTC. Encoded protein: CASSGPGLETQYF.

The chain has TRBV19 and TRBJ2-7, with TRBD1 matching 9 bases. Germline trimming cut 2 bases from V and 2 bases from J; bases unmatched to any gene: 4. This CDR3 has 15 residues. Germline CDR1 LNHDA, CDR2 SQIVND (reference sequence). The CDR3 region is CASSITTGGAYEQYF. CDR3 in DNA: TGTGCCAGTAGTATAACGACAGGGGGAGCCTACGAGCAGTACTTC. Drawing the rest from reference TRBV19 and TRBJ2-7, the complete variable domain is DGGITQSPKYLFRKEGQNVTLSCEQNLNHDAMYWYRQDPGQGLRLIYYSQIVNDFQKGDIAEGYSVSREKKESFPLTVTSAQKNPTAFYLCASSITTGGAYEQYFGPGTRLTVT.

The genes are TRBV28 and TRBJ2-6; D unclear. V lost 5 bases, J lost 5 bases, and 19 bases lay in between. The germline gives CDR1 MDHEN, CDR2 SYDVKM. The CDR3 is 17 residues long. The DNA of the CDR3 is TGTGCCAGCAGTATTAACCTGACACAAAGTCGGGCCAACGTCCTGACTTTC. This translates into CASSINLTQSRANVLTF. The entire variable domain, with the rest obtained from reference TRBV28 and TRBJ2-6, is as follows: DVKVTQSSRYLVKRTGEKVFLECVQDMDHENMFWYRQDPGLGLRLIYFSYDVKMKEKGDIPEGYSVSREKKERFSLILESASTNQTSMYLCASSINLTQSRANVLTFGAGSRLTVL.

The CDR3 protein is CASSPPPWVAGNTGELFF. DNA of the CDR3: TGTGCCAGCAGCCCGCCCCCCTGGGTAGCGGGAAACACCGGGGAGCTGTTTTTT. The V and J genes are TRBV11-2 and TRBJ2-2; 8 bases map to TRBD2. The J segment lost 2 bases and the V segment lost 5 bases, leaving 13 bases of the junction unmatched. The CDR3 totals 18 residues. The germline CDR1 and CDR2 sequences are SGHAT and FQNNGV.

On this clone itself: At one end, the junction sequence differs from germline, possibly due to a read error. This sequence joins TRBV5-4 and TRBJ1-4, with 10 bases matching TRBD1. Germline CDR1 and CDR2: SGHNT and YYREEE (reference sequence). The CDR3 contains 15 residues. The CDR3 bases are TGTGCCAGCAGCTTCGACAGGGGGCCTAAAGAAAAACTGTTTTTT. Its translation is CASSFDRGPKEKLFF. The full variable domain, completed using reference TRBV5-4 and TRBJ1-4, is ETGVTQSPTHLIKTRGQQVTLRCSSQSGHNTVSWYQQALGQGPQFIFQYYREEENGRGNFPPRFSGLQFPNYSSELNVNALELDDSALYLCASSFDRGPKEKLFFGSGTQLSVL.

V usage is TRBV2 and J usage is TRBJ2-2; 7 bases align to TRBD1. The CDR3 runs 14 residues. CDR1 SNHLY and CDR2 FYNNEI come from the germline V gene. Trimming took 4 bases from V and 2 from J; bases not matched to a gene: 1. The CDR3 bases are TGTGCCAGCAGTGGACAGGGCAACACCGGGGAGCTGTTTTTT. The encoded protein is CASSGQGNTGELFF. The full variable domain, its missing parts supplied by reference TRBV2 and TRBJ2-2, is EPEVTQTPSHQVTQMGQEVILRCVPISNHLYFYWYRQILGQKVEFLVSFYNNEISEKSEIFDDQFSVERPDGSNFTLKIRSTKLEDSAMYFCASSGQGNTGELFFGEGSRLTVL.

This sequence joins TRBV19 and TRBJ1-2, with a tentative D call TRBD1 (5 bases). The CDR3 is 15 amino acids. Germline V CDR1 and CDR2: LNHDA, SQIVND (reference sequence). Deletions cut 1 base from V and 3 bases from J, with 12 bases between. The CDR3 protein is CASSIGATEDYGYTF. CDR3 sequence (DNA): TGTGCCAGTAGTATAGGAGCGACAGAAGACTATGGCTACACCTTC.

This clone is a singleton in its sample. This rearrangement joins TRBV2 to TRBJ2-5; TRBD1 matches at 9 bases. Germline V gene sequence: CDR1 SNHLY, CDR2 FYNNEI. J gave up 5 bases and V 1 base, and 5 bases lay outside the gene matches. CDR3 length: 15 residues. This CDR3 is CASSEEGTGWETQYF. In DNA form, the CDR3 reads TGTGCCAGCAGTGAAGAAGGGACAGGGTGGGAGACCCAGTACTTC.

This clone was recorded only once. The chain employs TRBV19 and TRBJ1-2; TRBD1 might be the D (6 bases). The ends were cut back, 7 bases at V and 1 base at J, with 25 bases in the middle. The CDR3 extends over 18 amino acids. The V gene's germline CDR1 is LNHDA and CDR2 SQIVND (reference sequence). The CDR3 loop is CASKSQRGDETLNYGYTF. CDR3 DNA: TGTGCCAGTAAAAGCCAAAGGGGGGACGAGACCCTTAACTATGGCTACACCTTC.

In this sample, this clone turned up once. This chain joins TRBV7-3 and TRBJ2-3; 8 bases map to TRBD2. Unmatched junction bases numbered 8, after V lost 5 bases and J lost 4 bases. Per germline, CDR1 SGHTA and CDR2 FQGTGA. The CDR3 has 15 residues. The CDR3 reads CASSASGSRADTQYF. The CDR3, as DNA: TGTGCCAGCAGCGCCAGCGGGAGCAGGGCAGATACGCAGTATTTT.

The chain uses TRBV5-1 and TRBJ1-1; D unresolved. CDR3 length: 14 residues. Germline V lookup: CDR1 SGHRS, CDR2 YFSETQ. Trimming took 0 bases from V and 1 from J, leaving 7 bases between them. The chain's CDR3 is CASSLGAGNTEAFF. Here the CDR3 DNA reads TGCGCCAGCAGCTTGGGGGCGGGGAACACTGAAGCTTTCTTT. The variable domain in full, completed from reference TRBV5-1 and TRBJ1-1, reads KAGVTQTPRYLIKTRGQQVTLSCSPISGHRSVSWYQQTPGQGLQFLFEYFSETQRNKGNFPGRFSGRQFSNSRSEMNVSTLELGDSALYLCASSLGAGNTEAFFGQGTRLTVV.

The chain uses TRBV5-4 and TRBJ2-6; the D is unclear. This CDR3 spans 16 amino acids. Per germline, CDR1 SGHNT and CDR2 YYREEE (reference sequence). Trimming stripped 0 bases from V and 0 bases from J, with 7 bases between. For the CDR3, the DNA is TGTGCCAGCAGCTTGGGCGCTAGCTCTGGGGCCAACGTCCTGACTTTC. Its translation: CASSLGASSGANVLTF.

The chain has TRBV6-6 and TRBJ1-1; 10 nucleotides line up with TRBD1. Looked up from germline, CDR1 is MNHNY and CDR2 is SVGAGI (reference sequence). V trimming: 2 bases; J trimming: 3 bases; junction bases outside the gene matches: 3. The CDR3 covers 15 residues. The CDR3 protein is CASSYQGQGDTEAFF. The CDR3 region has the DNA TGTGCCAGCAGTTACCAAGGACAGGGGGACACTGAAGCTTTCTTT.

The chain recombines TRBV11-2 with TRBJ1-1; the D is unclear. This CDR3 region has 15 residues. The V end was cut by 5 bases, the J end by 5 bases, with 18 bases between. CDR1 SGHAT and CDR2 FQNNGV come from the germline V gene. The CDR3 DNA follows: TGTGCCAGCAGCCCGCGTCAGTTGGGTTATACTGAAGCTTTCTTT. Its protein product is CASSPRQLGYTEAFF.

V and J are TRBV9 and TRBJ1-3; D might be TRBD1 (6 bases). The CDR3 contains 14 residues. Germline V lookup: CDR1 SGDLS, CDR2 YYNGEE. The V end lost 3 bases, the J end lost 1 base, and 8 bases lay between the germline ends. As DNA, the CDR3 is TGTGCCAGCAGCGGGGGGACATCTGGAAACACCATATATTTT. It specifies CASSGGTSGNTIYF.